This TCR beta chain was sequenced in a study of radiation and T cells in renal cell carcinoma. Broader study findings: Without pretreatment biopsies, baseline tumor clonotype presence was undetermined.

Assay used: immunoSEQ multiplex PCR; TCRdb lists only in-frame clones, some missing. Among about 77,000 clones listed, 75% to 90% were seen once. Time point here: blood 4 weeks post-SBRT, at nephrectomy. The treatment: 15 Gy SBRT to primary tumor, nephrectomy 4 weeks later. Nephrectomy followed 15 Gy stereotactic body radiation by 4 weeks. After SBRT, blood was collected at 2 and 4 weeks, plus baseline. Notes on this clone: No antigen is known for it.

This CDR3 comprises 15 residues. The V gene end was trimmed by 5 bases and the J gene end by 5 bases; junction bases not matched to a gene: 8. Germline CDR1 is MDHEN and CDR2 is SYDVKM. The sample consisted of blood, taken from a patient whose treatment included radiotherapy and nephrectomy. The receptor comes from a woman aged 55-70 years with renal cell carcinoma. The chain joins TRBV28 to TRBJ1-2; 10 bases map to TRBD1. The CDR3 loop reads CASSPSDRGLYGYTF. CDR3 in DNA: TGTGCCAGCAGTCCTTCGGACAGGGGGTTGTATGGCTACACCTTC.